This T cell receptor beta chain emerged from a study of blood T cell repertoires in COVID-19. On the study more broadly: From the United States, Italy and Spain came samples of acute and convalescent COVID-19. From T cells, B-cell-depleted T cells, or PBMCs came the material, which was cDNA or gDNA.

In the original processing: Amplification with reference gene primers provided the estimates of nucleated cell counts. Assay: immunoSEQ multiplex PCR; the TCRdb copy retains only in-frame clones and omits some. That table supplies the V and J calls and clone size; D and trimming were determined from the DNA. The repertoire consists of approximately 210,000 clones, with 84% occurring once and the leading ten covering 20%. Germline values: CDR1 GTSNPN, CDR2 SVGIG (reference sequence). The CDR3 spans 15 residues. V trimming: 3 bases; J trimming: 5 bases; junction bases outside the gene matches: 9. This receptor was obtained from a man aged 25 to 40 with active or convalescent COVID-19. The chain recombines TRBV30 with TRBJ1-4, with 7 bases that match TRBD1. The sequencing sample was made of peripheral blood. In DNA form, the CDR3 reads TGTGCCTGGAGGGTCGGGGACAGAATCAATGAAAAACTGTTTTTT. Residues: CAWRVGDRINEKLFF.